This is a list of T cell receptor beta chains from one sample in a study of blood T cells in healthy people across ages. TCRdb re-derived calls from the 5' RACE reads in MiXCR, one entry per CDR3 protein. The table includes 600,000 or so distinct CDR3 sequences, roughly 48% detected once. The sequenced sample was blood. The receptor set was obtained from a man older than 75 in good health. Both conserved end residues are part of each CDR3. The D gene is left open where the match is weak. Clone size is given for some rows only: seen once, a few or many times, or a class if the clone is expanded.

>TRBJ2-1|TRBD2|TRBV20-1|15|.
TGCAGTGCTTGCACACCGTTAGCGGGGTACAATGAGCAGTTCTTC
CSACTPLAGYNEQFF
>TRBJ2-3|.|TRBV7-3|16|.
TGTGCCAGCAGCTCCGATCAGCATCGCCGCACAGATACGCAGTATTTT
CASSSDQHRRTDTQYF
>TRBJ2-3|.|TRBV5-1|16|.
TGCGCCAGCAGCTTGCTCGGGCAGGGGTCAGGAGATACGCAGTATTTT
CASSLLGQGSGDTQYF
>TRBJ1-4|TRBD1|TRBV18|15|.
TGTGCCAGCTCACCACTACAGGGGAAAAATGAAAAACTGTTTTTT
CASSPLQGKNEKLFF
>TRBJ1-2|TRBD1|TRBV7-9|15|.
TGTGCCAGCAGCCTAGAGGGGGCGCGGAACTATGGCTACACCTTC
CASSLEGARNYGYTF
>TRBJ2-7|.|TRBV7-9|16|.
TGTGCCAGCAGTCCACACGCGGCGCCTAGCTTCAACGAGCAGTACTTC
CASSPHAAPSFNEQYF
>TRBJ1-4|.|TRBV7-6|17|once
TGTGCCACCCGAAGGGGGACGCGGATGTCAACTAATGAAAAACTGTTTTTT
CATRRGTRMSTNEKLFF
>TRBJ1-6|.|TRBV12-3/TRBV12-4|14|.
TGTGCCAGCACCGCCGGGACGGAAGGTTCACCCCTCCACTTT
CASTAGTEGSPLHF
>TRBJ2-3|.|TRBV20-1|13|.
TGCAGTGCTAGCTCGGGATGGGGGGATACGCAGTATTTT
CSASSGWGDTQYF
>TRBJ1-4|TRBD1|TRBV7-9|14|.
TGTGCCAGCGGACGAGGGGGCATGGATGAAAAACTGTTTTTT
CASGRGGMDEKLFF
>TRBJ2-1|.|TRBV7-2|13|few
TGTGCCAGCAGCACCCAGGGAGGATCTGAGCAGTTCTTC
CASSTQGGSEQFF
>TRBJ2-1|.|TRBV27|11|.
TGTGCCAGCAGTTCCCGACAGGAGCAGTTCTTC
CASSSRQEQFF
>TRBJ2-4|.|TRBV7-2|14|.
TGTGCCAGCAGCTTAGCAAACAGTCAAAACATTCAGTACTTC
CASSLANSQNIQYF
>TRBJ2-1|.|TRBV5-1|11|.
TGCGCCAGCGGGAGAAACAATGAGCAGTTCTTC
CASGRNNEQFF
>TRBJ2-3|.|TRBV10-3|15|.
TGTGCCATCAGTGACCTCCCCCAGGTCCCAGATACGCAGTATTTT
CAISDLPQVPDTQYF
>TRBJ1-4|.|TRBV4-3|15|.
TGCGCCAGCAGCCAAGATAAGCAGGGAAGAGCAAAACTGTTTTTT
CASSQDKQGRAKLFF
>TRBJ2-7|TRBD2|TRBV7-2|15|few
TGTGCCAGCAGCGAGGGACTAGCGGGACAGTACGAGCAGTACTTC
CASSEGLAGQYEQYF
>TRBJ2-3|.|TRBV20-1|14|few
TGCAGTGCCTTCCTCAGCGGGCGAACAGATACGCAGTATTTT
CSAFLSGRTDTQYF
>TRBJ2-7|.|TRBV20-1|12|.
TGCAGTGCTCCCCTAGCGACCTACGAGCAGTACTTC
CSAPLATYEQYF
>TRBJ2-1|.|TRBV7-2|13|.
TGTGCCAGCAGCTCGACCGTGCCCCCAGGGCAGTTCTTC
CASSSTVPPGQFF
>TRBJ2-1|.|TRBV6-5|17|once
TGTGCCAGCAGTTGCTCGGGAGCAGGGACCTCCTACATTGAGCAGTTCTTC
CASSCSGAGTSYIEQFF
>TRBJ2-1|.|TRBV2|12|.
TGTGCCAGCAAATCCGGGGACAATGGGCAGTTCTTC
CASKSGDNGQFF
>TRBJ1-1|.|TRBV18|13|.
TGTGCCAGCTCACCAGACGCGAACACTGAAGCTTTCTTT
CASSPDANTEAFF
>TRBJ1-1|.|TRBV6-5|14|many
TGTGCCAGCAGTTACAGTGCAGGGGTGTCTGAAGCTTTCTTT
CASSYSAGVSEAFF
>TRBJ2-3|TRBD2|TRBV11-1|19|.
TGTGCCAGCAGCCCTATAGGTACTAGCGGGAGGCCTGGGGGAGATACGCAGTATTTT
CASSPIGTSGRPGGDTQYF
>TRBJ2-4|TRBD2|TRBV20-1|13|few
TGCAGTGCAAGACTAGCGGGGGTAAACATTCAGTACTTC
CSARLAGVNIQYF
>TRBJ1-1|TRBD1|TRBV29-1|15|few
TGCAGCGTCTCCCGGACAGGTACCCTGAACACTGAAGCTTTCTTT
CSVSRTGTLNTEAFF
>TRBJ2-1|.|TRBV19|14|.
TGTGCCACCCAGAGGGCCCTGGGGTACAATGAGCAGTTCTTC
CATQRALGYNEQFF
>TRBJ1-5|.|TRBV12-3/TRBV12-4|12|few
TGTGCCAGCAGTTTCTGGGGTCAGCCCCAGCATTTT
CASSFWGQPQHF
>TRBJ2-1|TRBD2|TRBV10-2|14|few
TGCGCCACCGTACTAGCGGGAGGTTACAATGAGCAGTTCTTC
CATVLAGGYNEQFF
>TRBJ2-1|.|TRBV5-6|16|.
TGTGCCAGCAACCTACAGGGCGGACACTCCTACAATGAGCAGTTCTTC
CASNLQGGHSYNEQFF
>TRBJ1-6|.|TRBV7-2|13|.
TGTGCCAGCAGCCCTTTTTCAGGCTCACCCCTCCACTTT
CASSPFSGSPLHF
>TRBJ2-7|.|TRBV3-1|13|.
TGTGCCAGCAGCCAAGGCAGCCGTTACGAGCAGTACTTC
CASSQGSRYEQYF
>TRBJ2-1|.|TRBV7-9|15|.
TGTGCCAGCAGCCTTTCACTAGGGATGGATAATGAGCAGTTCTTC
CASSLSLGMDNEQFF
>TRBJ1-2|TRBD1|TRBV29-1|11|few
TGCAGCGGGGGACAGGCGGGTGGCTACACCTTC
CSGGQAGGYTF
>TRBJ1-5|TRBD1|TRBV10-3|15|.
TGTGCCATCAGTGACCCGGACAGGATTGATCAGCCCCAGCATTTT
CAISDPDRIDQPQHF
>TRBJ2-5|.|TRBV28|17|.
TGTGCCAGCAGTAAGGGAACGGGTCGGGGGTCTCAAGAGACCCAGTACTTC
CASSKGTGRGSQETQYF
>TRBJ1-6|.|TRBV12-3/TRBV12-4|12|few
TGTGCCAGCAGTTCTAGTAATTCACCCCTCCACTTT
CASSSSNSPLHF
>TRBJ2-1|TRBD1|TRBV6-5|17|many
TGTGCCAGCAGTTTAGGGGCCTGGGGACAGGGGATTCGGGAGCAGTTCTTC
CASSLGAWGQGIREQFF
>TRBJ1-2|.|TRBV6-6|14|many
TGTGCCAGCAGTTACGTAGCAGGGCGTCTGGGCTACACCTTC
CASSYVAGRLGYTF
>TRBJ2-7|.|TRBV20-1|13|.
TGCAGTGCTAGTCCGGGGGTAAGATACGAGCAGTACTTC
CSASPGVRYEQYF
>TRBJ2-1|TRBD1|TRBV9|16|few
TGTGCCAGCAGCCCACTAGGGGGACAGGGGGGCAATGAGCAGTTCTTC
CASSPLGGQGGNEQFF
>TRBJ2-7|.|TRBV11-1|14|few
TGTGCCAGCAGCTGGGGACAAAGCTCCTACGAGCAGTACTTC
CASSWGQSSYEQYF
>TRBJ1-5|.|TRBV6-5|13|.
TGTGCCAGCAGTTCAGGGTCTCGCCAGCCCCAGCATTTT
CASSSGSRQPQHF
>TRBJ2-1|.|TRBV9|17|.
TGTGCCAGCAGCGTAACTTCAGGGGCGGGCTCCTACAATGAGCAGTTCTTC
CASSVTSGAGSYNEQFF
>TRBJ2-5|.|TRBV20-1|16|.
TGCAGTGCTAGAGATGGAAGGACAGGACTATATGAGACCCAGTACTTC
CSARDGRTGLYETQYF
>TRBJ2-1|.|TRBV29-1|12|few
TGCAGCGCGGGGCAGAGAAACAATGAGCAGTTCTTC
CSAGQRNNEQFF
>TRBJ1-2|.|TRBV25-1|13|.
TGTGCCAGCAGTCAAACCGATGGGGGTGGCTACACCTTC
CASSQTDGGGYTF
>TRBJ1-2|TRBD1|TRBV27|16|.
TGTGCCAGCAGTTTAACAGGACAGGCAATCGACTATGGCTACACCTTC
CASSLTGQAIDYGYTF
>TRBJ2-7|TRBD1|TRBV7-9|13|many
TGTGCCAGCAGAAACTACAGGGGAGAAGAGCAGTACTTC
CASRNYRGEEQYF
>TRBJ2-7|TRBD2|TRBV6-5|14|many
TGTGCCAGCAGTTACGGCGGGAGTGTAAACGAGCAGTACTTC
CASSYGGSVNEQYF
>TRBJ1-4|.|TRBV7-9|16|.
TGTGCCAGCAGCTTTCCGACACGCGCAACTAATGAAAAACTGTTTTTT
CASSFPTRATNEKLFF
>TRBJ2-1|.|TRBV6-2/TRBV6-3|14|.
TGTGCCAGCAGCGGGACTCCTCCTTACAATGAGCAGTTCTTC
CASSGTPPYNEQFF
>TRBJ2-7|TRBD1|TRBV6-5|15|.
TGTGCCAGCAGCCCCGACAGGGTCGTCTTGTACGAGCAGTACTTC
CASSPDRVVLYEQYF
>TRBJ2-7|TRBD2|TRBV6-6|14|many
TGTGCCAGCAGGAGGACTAGCGGGCATTACGAGCAGTACTTC
CASRRTSGHYEQYF
>TRBJ2-1|.|TRBV3-1|14|.
TGTGCCAGCAGCCAAGGGTGGGGCGTCGATGAGCAGTTCTTC
CASSQGWGVDEQFF
>TRBJ1-1|TRBD1|TRBV11-2|13|once
TGTGCCAGCAGCTTGACAGGGACCGGGGGAGCTTTCTTT
CASSLTGTGGAFF
>TRBJ2-1|TRBD1|TRBV12-3/TRBV12-4|14|few
TGTGCCAGCAGTTTTTTCCCGGACAGGCATGAGCAGTTCTTC
CASSFFPDRHEQFF
>TRBJ1-5|.|TRBV21-1|15|.
TGTGCCAGCAGCAAAGGGAATTCAGGGAATCAGCCCCAGCATTTT
CASSKGNSGNQPQHF